This TCR beta chain was retrieved from a study of post-analysis software for immune sequencing data. Overall study: Included among the disease courses, which were recorded for the cohort, were relapsing-remitting, secondary progressive and progressive-relapsing multiple sclerosis.

As concerns this clonotype: Its specificity is not known.

Every TCR beta cDNA library bore unique molecular identifiers. Input populations of roughly 1 to 11 million T cells gave rise to a few hundred thousand cDNA molecules. TCRdb used MiXCR to reprocess the PCR reads, holding one entry per CDR3 protein. The table lists approximately 570,000 distinct CDR3 sequences, around 40% of them singletons. With 3 bases removed from V and 4 bases from J, the gap between germline ends came to 7 bases. CDR3 length: 12 residues. Germline loops: CDR1 ENHRY, CDR2 SYGVKD. Study-wide findings and caveats: In patients, about five TRBV segments were more frequent than in controls, with TRBV5-6, TRBV5-1 and TRBV20-1 among them. Significantly lower normalized Chao1 diversity was seen in multiple sclerosis patients than in controls. Strong co-clustering by F measure was evident for samples that had been prepared in the same batch.

The TCR sequence derives from a girl under 18 with multiple sclerosis. Sequenced: blood. V gene TRBV10-3 combines with J gene TRBJ2-7, with no clear D. CDR3 protein: CAISENSYEQYF. The DNA of the CDR3 is TGTGCCATCAGTGAAAACTCTTACGAGCAGTACTTC.